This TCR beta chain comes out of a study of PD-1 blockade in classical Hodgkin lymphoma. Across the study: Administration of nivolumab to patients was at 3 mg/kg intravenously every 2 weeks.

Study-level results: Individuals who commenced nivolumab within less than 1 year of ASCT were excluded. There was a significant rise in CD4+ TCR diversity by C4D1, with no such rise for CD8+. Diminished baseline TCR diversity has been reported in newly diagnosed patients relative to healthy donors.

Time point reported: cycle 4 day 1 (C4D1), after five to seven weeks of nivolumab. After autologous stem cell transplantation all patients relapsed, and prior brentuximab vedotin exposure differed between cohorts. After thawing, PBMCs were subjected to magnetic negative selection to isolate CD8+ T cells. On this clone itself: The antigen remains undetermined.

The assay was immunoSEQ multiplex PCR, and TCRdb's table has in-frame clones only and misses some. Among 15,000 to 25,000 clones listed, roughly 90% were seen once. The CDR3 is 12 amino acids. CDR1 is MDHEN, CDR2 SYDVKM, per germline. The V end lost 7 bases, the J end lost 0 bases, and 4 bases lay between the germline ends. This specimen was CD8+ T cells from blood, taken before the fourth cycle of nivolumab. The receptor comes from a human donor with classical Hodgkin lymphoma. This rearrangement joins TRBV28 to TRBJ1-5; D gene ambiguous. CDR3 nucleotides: TGTGCCAGCATCGATAGCAATCAGCCCCAGCATTTT. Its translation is CASIDSNQPQHF.